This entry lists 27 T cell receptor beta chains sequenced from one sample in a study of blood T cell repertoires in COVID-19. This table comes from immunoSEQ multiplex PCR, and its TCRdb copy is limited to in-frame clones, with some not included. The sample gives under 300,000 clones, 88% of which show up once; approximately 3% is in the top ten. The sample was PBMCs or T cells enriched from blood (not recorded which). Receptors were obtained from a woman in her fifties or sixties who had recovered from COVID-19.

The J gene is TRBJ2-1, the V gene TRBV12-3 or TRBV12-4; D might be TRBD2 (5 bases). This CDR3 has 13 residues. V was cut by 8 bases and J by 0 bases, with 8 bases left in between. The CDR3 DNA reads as TGTGCCAGCGGAGCGGCCTCCTACAATGAGCAGTTCTTC. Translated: CASGAASYNEQFF.

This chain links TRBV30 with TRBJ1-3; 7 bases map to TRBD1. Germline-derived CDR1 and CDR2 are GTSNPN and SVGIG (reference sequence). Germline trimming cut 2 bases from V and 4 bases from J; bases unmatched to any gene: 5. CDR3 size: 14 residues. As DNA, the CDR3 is TGTGCCTGGAGTAGAACGGGACAGGGAAACACCATATATTTT. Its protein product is CAWSRTGQGNTIYF.

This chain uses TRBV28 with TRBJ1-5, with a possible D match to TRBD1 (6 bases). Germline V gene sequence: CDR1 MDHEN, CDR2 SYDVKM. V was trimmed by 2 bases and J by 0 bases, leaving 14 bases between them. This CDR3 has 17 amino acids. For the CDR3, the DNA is TGTGCCAGCAGTTTACCCCAGGACAGTATTAGCAATCAGCCCCAGCATTTT. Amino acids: CASSLPQDSISNQPQHF.

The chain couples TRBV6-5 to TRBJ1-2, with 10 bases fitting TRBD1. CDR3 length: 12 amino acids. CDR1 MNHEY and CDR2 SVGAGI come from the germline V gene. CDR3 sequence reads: CAYGQGVGGYTF. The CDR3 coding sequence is TGTGCTTATGGACAGGGGGTCGGTGGCTACACCTTC.

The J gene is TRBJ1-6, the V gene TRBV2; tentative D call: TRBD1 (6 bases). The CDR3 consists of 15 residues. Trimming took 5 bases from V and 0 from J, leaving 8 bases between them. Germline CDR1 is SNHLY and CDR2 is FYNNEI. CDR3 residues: CASSKTGSYNSPLHF. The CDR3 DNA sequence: TGTGCCAGCAGTAAGACAGGCTCCTATAATTCACCCCTCCACTTT. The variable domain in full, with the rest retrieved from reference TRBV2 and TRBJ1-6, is EPEVTQTPSHQVTQMGQEVILRCVPISNHLYFYWYRQILGQKVEFLVSFYNNEISEKSEIFDDQFSVERPDGSNFTLKIRSTKLEDSAMYFCASSKTGSYNSPLHFGNGTRLTVT.

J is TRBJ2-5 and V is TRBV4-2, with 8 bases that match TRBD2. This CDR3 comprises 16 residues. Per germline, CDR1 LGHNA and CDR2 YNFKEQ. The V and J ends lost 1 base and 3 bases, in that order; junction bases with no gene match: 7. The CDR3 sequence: CASSQGRGLGEETQYF. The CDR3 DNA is TGTGCCAGCAGCCAAGGGAGGGGACTAGGCGAAGAGACCCAGTACTTC.

In nucleotides, the CDR3 is TGTGCCAGCAGTTACTACCCAGGGATGAAAAATTCACCCCTCCACTTT. It encodes CASSYYPGMKNSPLHF. The chain carries TRBV6-5 and TRBJ1-6; a possible D gene is TRBD1 (5 bases). The germline CDR1 and CDR2 sequences are MNHEY and SVGAGI. V lost 1 base to trimming and J lost 7 bases, with 14 bases between them. CDR3 size: 16 residues.

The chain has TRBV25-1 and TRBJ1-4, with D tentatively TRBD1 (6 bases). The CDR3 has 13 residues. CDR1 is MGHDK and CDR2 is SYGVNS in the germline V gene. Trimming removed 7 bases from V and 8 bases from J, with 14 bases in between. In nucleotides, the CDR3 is TGTGCCAGCATTGGGGGGGCTGGGGAAAAACTGTTTTTT. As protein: CASIGGAGEKLFF.

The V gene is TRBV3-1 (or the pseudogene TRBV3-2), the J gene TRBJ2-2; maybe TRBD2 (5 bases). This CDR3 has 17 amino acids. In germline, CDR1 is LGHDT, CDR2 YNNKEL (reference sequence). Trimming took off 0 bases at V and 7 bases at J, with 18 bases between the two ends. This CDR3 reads CASSQDGTGYCSGELFF. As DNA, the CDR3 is TGTGCCAGCAGCCAAGATGGTACGGGATATTGCAGCGGGGAGCTGTTTTTT.

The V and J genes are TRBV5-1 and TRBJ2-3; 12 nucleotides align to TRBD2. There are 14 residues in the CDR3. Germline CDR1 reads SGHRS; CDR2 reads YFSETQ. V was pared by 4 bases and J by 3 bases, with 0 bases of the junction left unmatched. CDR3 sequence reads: CASSGLAGTDTQYF. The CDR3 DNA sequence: TGCGCCAGCAGCGGACTAGCGGGAACAGATACGCAGTATTTT.

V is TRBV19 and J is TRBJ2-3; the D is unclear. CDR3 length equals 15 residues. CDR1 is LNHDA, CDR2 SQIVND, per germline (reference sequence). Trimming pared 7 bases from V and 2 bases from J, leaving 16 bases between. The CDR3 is CASTTRRGATDTQYF. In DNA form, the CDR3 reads TGTGCCAGTACCACAAGGCGCGGAGCCACAGATACGCAGTATTTT.

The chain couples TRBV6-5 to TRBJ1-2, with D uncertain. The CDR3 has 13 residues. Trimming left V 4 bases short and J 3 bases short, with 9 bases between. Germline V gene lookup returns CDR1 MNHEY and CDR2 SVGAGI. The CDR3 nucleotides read TGTGCCAGCAGTTTACAGAGTTACTATGGCTACACCTTC. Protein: CASSLQSYYGYTF.

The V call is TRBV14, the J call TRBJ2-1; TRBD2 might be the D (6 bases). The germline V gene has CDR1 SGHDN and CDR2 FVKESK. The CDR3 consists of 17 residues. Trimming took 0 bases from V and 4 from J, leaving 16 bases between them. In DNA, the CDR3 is TGTGCCAGCAGCCAAGATTTTTTGCGGGAATATTACAATGAGCAGTTCTTC. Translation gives CASSQDFLREYYNEQFF.

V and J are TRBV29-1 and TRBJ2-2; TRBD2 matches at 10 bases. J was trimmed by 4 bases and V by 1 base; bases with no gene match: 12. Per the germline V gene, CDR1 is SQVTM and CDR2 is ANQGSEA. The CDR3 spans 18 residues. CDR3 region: CSVEANDGLAGATGELFF. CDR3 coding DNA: TGCAGCGTTGAAGCAAACGACGGCCTAGCGGGGGCCACCGGGGAGCTGTTTTTT.

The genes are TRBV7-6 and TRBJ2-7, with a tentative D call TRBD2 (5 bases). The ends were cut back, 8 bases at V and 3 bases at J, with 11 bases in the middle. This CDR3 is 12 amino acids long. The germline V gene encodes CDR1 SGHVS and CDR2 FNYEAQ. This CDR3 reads CASGSSYYEQYF. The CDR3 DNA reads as TGTGCCAGCGGGTCTAGCTACTACGAGCAGTACTTC. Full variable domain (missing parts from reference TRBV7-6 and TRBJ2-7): GAGVSQSPRYKVTKRGQDVALRCDPISGHVSLYWYRQALGQGPEFLTYFNYEAQQDKSGLPNDRFSAERPEGSISTLTIQRTEQRDSAMYRCASGSSYYEQYFGPGTRLTVT.

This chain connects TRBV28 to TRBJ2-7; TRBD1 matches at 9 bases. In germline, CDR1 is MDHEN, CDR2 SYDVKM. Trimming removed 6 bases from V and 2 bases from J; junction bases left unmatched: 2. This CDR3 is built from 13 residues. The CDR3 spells CASRGQGTYEQYF. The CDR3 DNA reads TGTGCCAGCAGGGGACAGGGAACCTACGAGCAGTACTTC. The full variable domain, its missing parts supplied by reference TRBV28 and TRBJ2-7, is DVKVTQSSRYLVKRTGEKVFLECVQDMDHENMFWYRQDPGLGLRLIYFSYDVKMKEKGDIPEGYSVSREKKERFSLILESASTNQTSMYLCASRGQGTYEQYFGPGTRLTVT.

CDR3 in DNA: TGTGCCAGCAGCCGCGACACCGCCAATCAGCCCCAGCATTTT. As protein: CASSRDTANQPQHF. The chain uses TRBV6-5 and TRBJ1-5; D is unresolved. This CDR3 is 14 amino acids long. Germline CDR1 and CDR2: MNHEY and SVGAGI. Trimming stripped 6 bases from V and 3 bases from J, with 12 bases between.

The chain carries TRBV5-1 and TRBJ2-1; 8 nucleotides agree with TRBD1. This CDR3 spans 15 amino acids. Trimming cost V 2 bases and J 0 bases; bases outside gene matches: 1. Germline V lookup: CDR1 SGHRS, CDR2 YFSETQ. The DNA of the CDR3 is TGCGCCAGCAGCTTCGGACAGGGCTCCTACAATGAGCAGTTCTTC. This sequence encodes CASSFGQGSYNEQFF.

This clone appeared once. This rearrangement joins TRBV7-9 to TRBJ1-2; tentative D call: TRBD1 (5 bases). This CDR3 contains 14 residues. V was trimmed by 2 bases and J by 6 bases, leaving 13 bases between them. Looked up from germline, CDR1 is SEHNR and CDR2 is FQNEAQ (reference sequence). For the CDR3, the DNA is TGTGCCAGCAGCTTATCGTGGGCACAGGATGGCTACACCTTC. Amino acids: CASSLSWAQDGYTF.

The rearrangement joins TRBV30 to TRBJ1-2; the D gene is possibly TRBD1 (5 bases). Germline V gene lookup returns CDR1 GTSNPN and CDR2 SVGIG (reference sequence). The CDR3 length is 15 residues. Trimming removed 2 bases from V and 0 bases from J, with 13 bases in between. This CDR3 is CAWSPDSTTNYGYTF. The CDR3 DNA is TGTGCCTGGAGTCCCGACAGTACCACTAACTATGGCTACACCTTC. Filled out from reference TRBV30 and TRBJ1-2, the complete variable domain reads SQTIHQWPATLVQPVGSPLSLECTVEGTSNPNLYWYRQAAGRGLQLLFYSVGIGQISSEVPQNLSASRPQDRQFILSSKKLLLSDSGFYLCAWSPDSTTNYGYTFGSGTRLTVV.

For the CDR3, the DNA is TGTGCCTGGAGGGGACAGGCCGCTTTCTTT. Its translation is CAWRGQAAFF. The gene calls are TRBV30 and TRBJ1-1; 8 bases fit TRBD1. J gave up 11 bases and V 3 bases, and 2 bases lay outside the gene matches. This CDR3 has 10 amino acids. Germline V gene data show CDR1 as GTSNPN and CDR2 as SVGIG (reference sequence). Full variable domain (missing parts from reference TRBV30 and TRBJ1-1): SQTIHQWPATLVQPVGSPLSLECTVEGTSNPNLYWYRQAAGRGLQLLFYSVGIGQISSEVPQNLSASRPQDRQFILSSKKLLLSDSGFYLCAWRGQAAFFGQGTRLTVV.

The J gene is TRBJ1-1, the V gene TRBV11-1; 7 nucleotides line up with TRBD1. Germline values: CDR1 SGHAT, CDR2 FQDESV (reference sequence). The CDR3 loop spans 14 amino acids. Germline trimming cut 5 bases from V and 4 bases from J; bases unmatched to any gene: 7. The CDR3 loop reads CASSPQGYGTEAFF. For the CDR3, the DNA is TGTGCCAGCAGCCCACAGGGGTACGGCACTGAAGCTTTCTTT.

The CDR3 protein is CASSPDVRQAAYEQYF. The CDR3 DNA sequence: TGTGCCAGCAGTCCCGACGTAAGACAGGCGGCCTACGAGCAGTACTTC. The rearrangement uses TRBV27 and TRBJ2-7, with D possibly being TRBD1 (6 bases). This CDR3 has 16 residues. Germline V lookup: CDR1 MNHEY, CDR2 SMNVEV (reference sequence). V was pared by 5 bases and J by 2 bases, with 19 bases between.

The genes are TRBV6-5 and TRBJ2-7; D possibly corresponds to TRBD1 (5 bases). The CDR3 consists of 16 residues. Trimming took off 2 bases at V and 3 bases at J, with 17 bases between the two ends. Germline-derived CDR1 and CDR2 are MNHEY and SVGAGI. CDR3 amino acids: CASSYRATSQGYEQYF. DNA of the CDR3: TGTGCCAGCAGTTACCGGGCAACCTCTCAGGGCTACGAGCAGTACTTC.

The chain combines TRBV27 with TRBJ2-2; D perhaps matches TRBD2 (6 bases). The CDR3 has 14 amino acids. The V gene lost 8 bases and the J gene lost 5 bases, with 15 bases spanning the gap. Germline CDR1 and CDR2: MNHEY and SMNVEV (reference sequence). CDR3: CASSGNGRTGELFF. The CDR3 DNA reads TGTGCCAGCTCGGGGAACGGGAGAACCGGGGAGCTGTTTTTT.

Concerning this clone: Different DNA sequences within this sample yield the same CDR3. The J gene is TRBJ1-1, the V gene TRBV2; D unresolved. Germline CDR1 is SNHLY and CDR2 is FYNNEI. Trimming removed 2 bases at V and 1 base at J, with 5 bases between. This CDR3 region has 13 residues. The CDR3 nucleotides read TGTGCCAGCAGTGAAAGGAGGAACACTGAAGCTTTCTTT. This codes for CASSERRNTEAFF.

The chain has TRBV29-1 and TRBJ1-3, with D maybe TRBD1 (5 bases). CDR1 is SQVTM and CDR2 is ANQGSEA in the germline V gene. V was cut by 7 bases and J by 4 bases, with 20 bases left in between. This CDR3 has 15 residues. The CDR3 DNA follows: TGCAGCGCTAAAGAGGGGAGACTCGCCGGAAACACCATATATTTT. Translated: CSAKEGRLAGNTIYF.